Below, 7 T cell receptor beta chains from the same sample are listed, as sequenced in a study of Graves' ophthalmopathy and Graves' hyperthyroidism. Amplification of the TCR beta CDR3 regions used RNA transcripts (as template). Amplification began with first-round RT-PCR using HTBI primers, then second-round multiplex PCR was performed. A single record per CDR3 protein comes from TCRdb applying MiXCR to the multiplex PCR reads. The sample has around 520,000 distinct CDR3 sequences; approximately 37% are singletons. What was sequenced was peripheral blood or thyroid tissue (not recorded which). The receptor set was obtained from an adult man with Graves' hyperthyroidism.

There are a few counts of this clonotype. The rearrangement links TRBV28 to TRBJ1-5; 8 nucleotides align to TRBD1. The CDR3 runs to 17 residues. The trim removed 4 bases at V and 0 bases at J, leaving 8 bases unmatched. From germline, CDR1 is MDHEN and CDR2 SYDVKM. In DNA form, the CDR3 reads TGTGCCAGCAGTTCTCCCGGACAGGGTTATAGCAATCAGCCCCAGCATTTT. Translated: CASSSPGQGYSNQPQHF.

This clonotype was counted once. This may be a read error: a much more frequent sequence differs by one nucleotide. This sequence joins TRBV6-1 and TRBJ1-2; D gene ambiguous. The germline CDR1 and CDR2 sequences are MNHNS and SASEGT. The CDR3 is made up of 14 amino acids. The CDR3 sequence is CANSYYPGSYGYTF. The CDR3 nucleotides are TGTGCCAACAGTTACTACCCGGGATCCTATGGCTACACCTTC.

This clonotype has just a few counts. This chain links TRBV7-8 with TRBJ1-1, with 7 bases lining up with TRBD1. V was pared by 5 bases and J by 1 base, with 10 bases of the junction left unmatched. This CDR3 is 16 amino acids long. Germline V gene data show CDR1 as SGHVS and CDR2 as FQNEAQ. The chain's CDR3 is CASSRRNRDRNTEAFF. Written as DNA, the CDR3 is TGTGCCAGCAGCCGAAGAAACCGGGACAGGAACACTGAAGCTTTCTTT.

A word on this clonotype: This is likely a read error, given that the CDR3 carries no conserved phenylalanine or tryptophan at its end. The DNA is omitted, as the CDR3 cannot be located on it reliably, and the CDR3 follows TCRdb's listing. V and J are TRBV24-1 and TRBJ2-2. The CDR3 is 12 residues long, counting both termini. Germline-derived CDR1 and CDR2 are KGHDR and SFDVKD. The CDR3: CTTSDSQRQVFS.

The chain combines TRBV7-3 with TRBJ1-6; D is perhaps TRBD1 (6 bases). Germline CDR1 reads SGHTA; CDR2 reads FQGTGA. V was shortened by 5 bases and J by 9 bases, with 20 bases between the two germline ends. The CDR3 runs to 16 residues. The CDR3 loop reads CASSPEGGRGASPLHF. Written as DNA, the CDR3 is TGTGCCAGCAGCCCCGAGGGGGGTCGAGGGGCTTCACCCCTCCACTTT.

Comments on this clonotype: The CDR3 end shows no conserved phenylalanine or tryptophan, and so a read error is likely. The gene calls are TRBV2 and TRBJ2-7; D may be TRBD1 (6 bases). From germline, CDR1 is SNHLY and CDR2 FYNNEI. The CDR3 runs 10 residues. CDR3 residues: CAYREDEQYL. The CDR3, as DNA: TGTGCTTACAGGGAAGACGAGCAGTACCTC.

The genes are TRBV20-1 and TRBJ2-2; possible D gene TRBD1, 6 bases. CDR3 length: 14 amino acids. Trimming took 1 base from V and 6 from J, leaving 12 bases between them. CDR1 and CDR2 from the germline V gene are DFQATT and SNEGSKA (reference sequence). In DNA, the CDR3 is TGCAGTGCTAGAGGGGCGTCAGGGGCCGGGGAGCTGTTTTTT. Protein: CSARGASGAGELFF.